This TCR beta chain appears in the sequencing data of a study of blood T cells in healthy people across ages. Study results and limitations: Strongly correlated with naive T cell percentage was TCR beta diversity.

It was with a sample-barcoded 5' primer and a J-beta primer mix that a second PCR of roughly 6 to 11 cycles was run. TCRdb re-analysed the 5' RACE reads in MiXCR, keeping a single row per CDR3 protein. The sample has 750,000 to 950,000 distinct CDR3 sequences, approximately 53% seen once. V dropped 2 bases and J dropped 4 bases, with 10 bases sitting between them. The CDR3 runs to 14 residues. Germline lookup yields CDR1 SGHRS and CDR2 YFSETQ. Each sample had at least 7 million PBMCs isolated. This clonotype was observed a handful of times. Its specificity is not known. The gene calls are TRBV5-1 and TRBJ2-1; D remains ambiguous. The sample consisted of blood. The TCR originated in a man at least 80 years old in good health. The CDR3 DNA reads TGCGCCAGCAGCTTTTTTGCCAGTTACAATGAGCAGTTCTTC. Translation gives CASSFFASYNEQFF. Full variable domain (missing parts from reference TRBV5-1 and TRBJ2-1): KAGVTQTPRYLIKTRGQQVTLSCSPISGHRSVSWYQQTPGQGLQFLFEYFSETQRNKGNFPGRFSGRQFSNSRSEMNVSTLELGDSALYLCASSFFASYNEQFFGPGTRLTVL.